This T cell receptor (beta chain) was profiled in a study of blood T cell repertoires in COVID-19. Seattle researchers signed up patients amid active infection and tracked them longitudinally. This CDR3 is 16 amino acids long. CDR1 and CDR2 from the germline V gene are MNHEY and SMNVEV (reference sequence). V was shortened by 2 bases and J by 7 bases, with 18 bases between the two germline ends. Generated by immunoSEQ multiplex PCR, the TCRdb table keeps only in-frame clones and is missing some. This table holds fewer than 700,000 clones, approximately 91% found once. The sequence derives from a woman aged 45-65 years with COVID-19, enrolled during active disease. The specimen was peripheral blood. This sequence joins TRBV27 and TRBJ2-4; tentative D call: TRBD1 (7 bases). In DNA, the CDR3 is TGTGCCAGCAGTTTACAGGGGGGTTCGGGGCCGAACATTCAGTACTTC. The encoded protein is CASSLQGGSGPNIQYF.